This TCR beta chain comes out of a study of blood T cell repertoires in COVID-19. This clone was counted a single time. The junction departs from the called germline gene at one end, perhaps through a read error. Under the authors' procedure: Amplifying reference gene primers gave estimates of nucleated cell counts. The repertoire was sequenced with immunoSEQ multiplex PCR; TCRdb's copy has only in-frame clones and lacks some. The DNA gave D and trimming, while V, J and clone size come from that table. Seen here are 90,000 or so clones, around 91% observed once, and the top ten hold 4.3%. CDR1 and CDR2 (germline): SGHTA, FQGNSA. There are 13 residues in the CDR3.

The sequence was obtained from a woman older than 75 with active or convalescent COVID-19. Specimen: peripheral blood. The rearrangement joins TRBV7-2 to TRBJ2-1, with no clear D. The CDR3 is CASSREIQDSRLF. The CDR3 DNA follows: TGTGCCAGCAGCCGAGAAATCCAAGACTCGCGCCTCTTC.